The 26 T cell receptor beta chains below come from one sample, sequenced in a study of blood T cell repertoires in COVID-19. Libraries were prepared by immunoSEQ multiplex PCR; TCRdb keeps only in-frame clonotypes and omits some of them. The sample consists of 70,000 to 90,000 clones, approximately 83% of them appearing once. Sequencing was carried out using peripheral blood. The receptors stem from a man between 60 and 75 years old with acute or convalescent COVID-19.

The chain has TRBV30 and TRBJ2-3, with D perhaps matching TRBD2 (7 bases). There are 16 residues in the CDR3. Germline CDR1 and CDR2: GTSNPN and SVGIG (reference sequence). The ends were cut back, 0 bases at V and 1 base at J, with 14 bases in the middle. In DNA form, the CDR3 reads TGTGCCTGGAGTGTACGAGGGGGGGAAGGCACAGATACGCAGTATTTT. Its translation is CAWSVRGGEGTDTQYF.

V usage is TRBV30 and J usage is TRBJ2-5; the match to TRBD2 covers 16 bases. V was pared by 3 bases and J by 2 bases, with 6 bases of the junction left unmatched. Germline CDR1 and CDR2: GTSNPN and SVGIG (reference sequence). The CDR3 sequence is 17 residues long. This CDR3 reads CAWSGTSGRAWQETQYF. CDR3 DNA: TGTGCCTGGAGCGGGACTAGCGGGAGGGCATGGCAAGAGACCCAGTACTTC.

The chain carries TRBV10-3 and TRBJ1-2; D uncertain. V lost 0 bases to trimming and J lost 3 bases, with 11 bases between them. CDR1 and CDR2 (germline): ENHRY, SYGVKD. This CDR3 region has 15 residues. CDR3 sequence reads: CAISESGSADYGYTF. DNA for the CDR3: TGTGCCATCAGTGAGTCAGGCTCGGCGGACTATGGCTACACCTTC.

V is TRBV7-9 and J is TRBJ1-4; 7 bases match TRBD1. This CDR3 is built from 18 residues. V was clipped by 0 bases and J by 0 bases; unmatched bases: 7. Germline V lookup: CDR1 SEHNR, CDR2 FQNEAQ (reference sequence). The DNA of the CDR3 is TGTGCCAGCAGCTTAGCGCCGACAGGGATCGCAACTAATGAAAAACTGTTTTTT. Residues: CASSLAPTGIATNEKLFF.

In nucleotides, the CDR3 is TGTGCCAGCAGCCAAGGGGGGACTAGCGGGCTCACGCAGTATTTT. Translated: CASSQGGTSGLTQYF. This sequence joins TRBV3-1 (or the pseudogene TRBV3-2) and TRBJ2-3, with TRBD2 identical over 12 bases. Losses at the gene ends were 1 base for V and 9 bases for J; bases not matched to a gene: 5. Germline assignment: CDR1 LGHDT and CDR2 YNNKEL (reference sequence). There are 15 residues in the CDR3.

The V gene is TRBV3-1 (or the pseudogene TRBV3-2), the J gene TRBJ2-2; D possibly corresponds to TRBD1 (5 bases). CDR3 length: 13 residues. The germline V gene has CDR1 LGHDT and CDR2 YNNKEL (reference sequence). Trimming left V 7 bases short and J 6 bases short, with 12 bases between. The CDR3 region is CASTIRVPGELFF. The CDR3 DNA follows: TGTGCCAGCACTATCAGGGTTCCCGGGGAGCTGTTTTTT.

The rearrangement links TRBV6-5 to TRBJ1-6, with 8 bases fitting TRBD1. The length of the CDR3 is 14 residues. Germline V gene sequence: CDR1 MNHEY, CDR2 SVGAGI. Germline trimming cut 6 bases from V and 8 bases from J; bases unmatched to any gene: 6. In nucleotides, the CDR3 is TGTGCCAGCAGCTCCCCCAGGGGGCATTCACCCCTCCACTTT. This codes for CASSSPRGHSPLHF.

The chain combines TRBV11-3 with TRBJ2-5, with D hard to call. Trimming removed 3 bases from V and 2 bases from J, with 13 bases in between. CDR1 and CDR2 (germline): SGHNT, YENEEA. This CDR3 is built from 15 residues. The CDR3 sequence is CASSFRSGPQETQYF. The CDR3 DNA is TGTGCCAGCAGCTTTAGGTCAGGCCCACAAGAGACCCAGTACTTC.

This rearrangement joins TRBV11-2 to TRBJ2-7; TRBD2 is a possible D gene (6 bases). CDR1 and CDR2 from the germline V gene are SGHAT and FQNNGV. This CDR3 comprises 14 residues. Trimming took off 1 base at V and 6 bases at J, with 13 bases between the two ends. The DNA for the CDR3 is TGTGCCAGCAGCTTAGGTAGGGACTTTGGCGAGCAGTACTTC. Protein product: CASSLGRDFGEQYF.

The chain couples TRBV5-1 to TRBJ2-1; D not resolved. CDR1 is SGHRS, CDR2 YFSETQ, per germline. There are 15 residues in the CDR3. Between the trimmed V and J ends, which lost 4 bases and 0 bases, there was a span of 11 bases. The DNA for the CDR3 is TGCGCCAGCAGCAGTCTGGCCAGCTCCTACAATGAGCAGTTCTTC. Its translation is CASSSLASSYNEQFF.

This chain connects TRBV7-9 to TRBJ2-7; D remains ambiguous. The V end was cut by 5 bases, the J end by 4 bases, with 12 bases between. The germline CDR1 and CDR2 sequences are SEHNR and FQNEAQ (reference sequence). The CDR3 length is 13 residues. CDR3 in amino acids: CASSPHVPYEQYF. Written as DNA, the CDR3 is TGTGCCAGCAGCCCACACGTTCCGTACGAGCAGTACTTC.

This clone was picked up many times. The chain couples TRBV18 to TRBJ1-2; 7 nucleotides agree with TRBD1. J lost 8 bases, V lost 5 bases, and 11 bases had no gene match. The germline CDR1 and CDR2 sequences are KGHSH and LQKENI. The CDR3 is 14 amino acids. CDR3 nucleotides: TGTGCCAGCTCAGAATTGACAGGGCGAGTAGGCTACACCTTC. Translated: CASSELTGRVGYTF.

V and J are TRBV2 and TRBJ1-6, with 7 bases identical to TRBD1. V lost 5 bases to trimming and J lost 1 base; unmatched junction nucleotides: 2. Germline V gene sequence: CDR1 SNHLY, CDR2 FYNNEI. The CDR3 covers 15 residues. Here the CDR3 reads CASSLTGSYNSPLHF. CDR3 DNA sequence: TGTGCCAGCAGTCTGACAGGGTCCTATAATTCACCCCTCCACTTT.

This clone was counted a single time. This chain links TRBV10-1 with TRBJ1-4; D is unresolved. CDR1 and CDR2 (germline): WNHNN, SYGVQD (reference sequence). The CDR3 covers 13 residues. Between the trimmed V and J ends, which lost 8 bases and 4 bases, there was a span of 11 bases. CDR3 sequence (DNA): TGCGCCAGCTTCCTGAGGCTTAATGAAAAACTGTTTTTT. It yields the protein CASFLRLNEKLFF.

V gene TRBV30 combines with J gene TRBJ2-1, with TRBD2 matching 7 bases. V trimming: 3 bases; J trimming: 4 bases; junction bases outside the gene matches: 18. Germline V lookup: CDR1 GTSNPN, CDR2 SVGIG (reference sequence). The CDR3 loop spans 18 amino acids. CDR3 DNA: TGTGCCTGGAGAACGGGGACTAAACCCTTATCTGCTTACAATGAGCAGTTCTTC. Translated: CAWRTGTKPLSAYNEQFF.

The chain has TRBV6-5 and TRBJ1-4; D not certain. The length of the CDR3 is 14 residues. The germline V gene has CDR1 MNHEY and CDR2 SVGAGI. Trimming removed 8 bases at V and 0 bases at J, with 10 bases between. The chain's CDR3 is CASRLAATNEKLFF. CDR3 bases: TGTGCCAGCCGCCTAGCTGCAACTAATGAAAAACTGTTTTTT.

V is TRBV19 and J is TRBJ1-2, with D perhaps matching TRBD1 (5 bases). Germline V gene lookup returns CDR1 LNHDA and CDR2 SQIVND (reference sequence). V dropped 1 base and J dropped 4 bases, with 16 bases sitting between them. This CDR3 is 16 amino acids long. This CDR3 reads CASSIVQGRALYGYTF. CDR3 nucleotide sequence: TGTGCCAGTAGTATAGTTCAGGGCAGGGCTCTCTATGGCTACACCTTC.

This clone was found many times. The chain recombines TRBV11-2 with TRBJ2-5; 10 nucleotides align to TRBD2. The germline V gene encodes CDR1 SGHAT and CDR2 FQNNGV. The CDR3 spans 17 residues. Germline trimming cut 4 bases from V and 6 bases from J; bases unmatched to any gene: 14. The CDR3 sequence is CASSSLRASGGVKTQYF. CDR3 sequence (DNA): TGTGCCAGCAGCTCTCTTCGGGCGAGCGGGGGGGTAAAGACCCAGTACTTC.

The V and J genes are TRBV19 and TRBJ2-5; TRBD1 matches at 7 bases. The CDR3 extends over 17 amino acids. V gave up 6 bases and J gave up 2 bases; unmatched junction bases: 15. Germline V gene lookup returns CDR1 LNHDA and CDR2 SQIVND (reference sequence). CDR3 amino acids: CASSLKGAMVGQETQYF. In DNA, the CDR3 is TGTGCCAGTAGCCTTAAGGGGGCGATGGTGGGTCAAGAGACCCAGTACTTC.

The V call is TRBV29-1, the J call TRBJ2-2; the D gene is possibly TRBD1 (6 bases). The CDR3 runs 13 residues. Deletions cut 3 bases from V and 4 bases from J, with 9 bases between. Germline lookup yields CDR1 SQVTM and CDR2 ANQGSEA. This CDR3 reads CSVDRGVTGELFF. CDR3 coding DNA: TGCAGCGTTGACAGGGGAGTCACCGGGGAGCTGTTTTTT.

The genes are TRBV18 and TRBJ2-5, with TRBD2 matching 7 bases. The CDR3 has 14 amino acids. CDR1 and CDR2 (germline): KGHSH, LQKENI. Trimming removed 7 bases from V and 6 bases from J; junction bases left unmatched: 11. CDR3 in amino acids: CASFSGEGTKTQYF. CDR3 in DNA: TGTGCCAGCTTTTCGGGGGAGGGCACGAAGACCCAGTACTTC.

The genes are TRBV19 and TRBJ1-4; 8 bases map to TRBD1. CDR3 size: 14 residues. Per the germline V gene, CDR1 is LNHDA and CDR2 is SQIVND (reference sequence). V shed 3 bases and J 7 bases; nucleotides not matched to a gene: 4. The CDR3 reads CASSIQGAGEKLFF. As DNA, the CDR3 is TGTGCCAGTAGTATTCAGGGGGCGGGTGAAAAACTGTTTTTT.

This clone has a single count. The genes are TRBV5-6 and TRBJ2-7; TRBD2 agrees at 16 bases. Germline CDR1 is SGHDT and CDR2 is YYEEEE. This CDR3 has 16 amino acids. J was trimmed by 2 bases and V by 3 bases; bases with no gene match: 2. CDR3 coding DNA: TGTGCCAGCAGCTCTGGGACTAGCGGGAGGGCCTACGAGCAGTACTTC. It codes for CASSSGTSGRAYEQYF. Complete variable domain (other parts from reference TRBV5-6 and TRBJ2-7): DAGVTQSPTHLIKTRGQQVTLRCSPKSGHDTVSWYQQALGQGPQFIFQYYEEEERQRGNFPDRFSGHQFPNYSSELNVNALLLGDSALYLCASSSGTSGRAYEQYFGPGTRLTVT.

This rearrangement joins TRBV10-3 to TRBJ2-3; D remains ambiguous. The ends were cut back, 2 bases at V and 4 bases at J, with 10 bases in the middle. This CDR3 is built from 14 residues. CDR1 ENHRY and CDR2 SYGVKD come from the germline V gene. Here the CDR3 reads CAISEPRAADTQYF. The DNA for the CDR3 is TGTGCCATCAGTGAGCCCCGCGCGGCAGATACGCAGTATTTT.

This chain's CDR3 is CASSPLSRFYEQYF. The CDR3 nucleotides read TGTGCCAGCTCACCACTATCGAGATTCTACGAGCAGTACTTC. The chain has TRBV18 and TRBJ2-7; no reliable D call. Germline loops: CDR1 KGHSH, CDR2 LQKENI. The ends were cut back, 1 base at V and 3 bases at J, with 10 bases in the middle. The CDR3 has 14 residues.

The chain has TRBV19 and TRBJ1-6, with D perhaps TRBD1 (6 bases). The V and J ends lost 1 base and 7 bases respectively, with 17 bases between them. From germline, CDR1 is LNHDA and CDR2 SQIVND (reference sequence). The CDR3 runs to 17 residues. CDR3 amino acids: CASSIAPSGHSNSPLHF. The CDR3 DNA sequence: TGTGCCAGTAGTATAGCTCCTTCGGGACACTCCAATTCACCCCTCCACTTT.